Shown below are 19 T cell receptor beta chains from a single sample sequenced in a study of T cell repertoires in cytomegalovirus infection. TCRdb used MiXCR to reprocess the reads, holding one entry per CDR3 protein. The sample includes a few hundred thousand distinct CDR3 sequences, about an eighth of them seen just once. The sample taken for sequencing was PBMCs. The receptors come from a human donor in good health (CMV status not recorded). Some clones in this sample may be carry-over from other donors' samples.

V gene TRBV7-3 combines with J gene TRBJ1-2, with TRBD1 identical over 7 bases. Germline V CDR1 and CDR2: SGHTA, FQGTGA. V lost 0 bases and J lost 6; bases outside the gene matches: 4. The CDR3 has 14 amino acids. The CDR3 bases are TGTGCCAGCAGCTTAACGGGACAGCACAATGGCTACACCTTC. Translating gives CASSLTGQHNGYTF.

V usage is TRBV5-1 and J usage is TRBJ2-2, with TRBD2 matching 7 bases. This CDR3 has 16 amino acids. Germline values: CDR1 SGHRS, CDR2 YFSETQ. The V gene end was trimmed by 1 base and the J gene end by 4 bases; junction bases not matched to a gene: 7. The CDR3 reads CASSLRPGGSTGELFF. The CDR3 DNA follows: TGCGCCAGCAGCTTGAGGCCGGGAGGTAGCACCGGGGAGCTGTTTTTT.

This clonotype came up a few times. The V call is TRBV12-3 or TRBV12-4, the J call TRBJ2-1, with 10 bases fitting TRBD2. This CDR3 has 15 residues. Trimming at V came to 3 bases and at J to 7 bases, leaving 6 bases not matched to a gene. The CDR3 region has the DNA TGTGCCAGCAGTTTTGGACTAGCGGTTGGGAATGAGCAGTTCTTC. Protein product: CASSFGLAVGNEQFF.

This clonotype was detected many times. This chain connects TRBV6-2 or TRBV6-3 to TRBJ1-1; 7 bases are shared with TRBD1. Germline CDR1 MNHEY, CDR2 SVGEGT. The CDR3 runs 17 residues. Trimming at V came to 6 bases and at J to 5 bases, leaving 18 bases not matched to a gene. The CDR3 reads CASRRNRGGEMRTEAFF. The CDR3 DNA reads TGTGCCAGCAGGCGAAACAGGGGAGGAGAGATGAGGACTGAAGCTTTCTTT.

In the case of this clonotype: The germline gene is not matched at one end of the junction; a read error may be the cause. The chain combines TRBV20-1 with TRBJ2-1, with TRBD2 identical over 14 bases. CDR1 is DFQATT and CDR2 is SNEGSKA in the germline V gene (reference sequence). CDR3 size: 19 residues. This CDR3 reads CRARGAFGTSGSSSNEQFF. DNA for the CDR3: TGCAGAGCTAGGGGCGCCTTCGGGACTAGCGGGAGCTCCTCCAATGAGCAGTTCTTC.

In this sample, this clonotype turned up a few times. CDR3 residues: CSATGPLFTEAFF. The CDR3 DNA reads TGCAGTGCTACCGGTCCTCTATTTACTGAAGCTTTCTTT. This rearrangement joins TRBV20-1 to TRBJ1-1; D gene uncertain. Germline assignment: CDR1 DFQATT and CDR2 SNEGSKA (reference sequence). V lost 4 bases and J 5 bases, leaving 14 bases between the germline ends. CDR3 length: 13 residues.

Ten or more counts support this clonotype. The chain has TRBV6-5 and TRBJ2-7; D not certain. The CDR3 has 12 amino acids. Trimming took 6 bases from V and 2 from J, leaving 8 bases between them. Per the germline V gene, CDR1 is MNHEY and CDR2 is SVGAGI. CDR3 amino acids: CASSSRTYEQYF. The CDR3 bases are TGTGCCAGCAGCTCCCGAACCTACGAGCAGTACTTC.

This clonotype was picked up a small number of times. The chain has TRBV11-3 and TRBJ2-7, with TRBD1 matching 10 bases. CDR1 is SGHNT and CDR2 is YENEEA in the germline V gene. J was trimmed by 3 bases and V by 2 bases; bases with no gene match: 7. This CDR3 is built from 16 residues. CDR3 DNA sequence: TGTGCCAGCAGCTTATCCGGGACAGGGGTCCTCTACGAGCAGTACTTC. This translates into CASSLSGTGVLYEQYF.

This clonotype was counted many times. V usage is TRBV11-2 and J usage is TRBJ1-2; 9 bases match TRBD1. Germline V gene sequence: CDR1 SGHAT, CDR2 FQNNGV. The CDR3 spans 14 residues. Unmatched junction bases numbered 7, after V lost 4 bases and J lost 7 bases. The CDR3: CASSWRDRETGYTF. CDR3 coding DNA: TGTGCCAGCAGCTGGAGGGACAGGGAAACTGGCTACACCTTC.

This clonotype was recorded at least ten times. The V and J genes are TRBV6-6 and TRBJ2-2, with D perhaps being TRBD1 or TRBD2 (5 bases each). The germline V and J ends were trimmed by 7 bases and 9 bases, with 18 bases remaining between them. Germline CDR1 MNHNY, CDR2 SVGAGI (reference sequence). The CDR3 extends over 14 amino acids. The CDR3 here is CASITKRGNRELFF. Written as DNA, the CDR3 is TGTGCCAGCATCACTAAGAGGGGAAACCGGGAGCTGTTTTTT.

The table lists this clonotype with a few counts. The chain has TRBV5-1 and TRBJ2-7; 7 nucleotides line up with TRBD1. The CDR3 has 13 amino acids. The ends lost 5 bases at V and 3 bases at J; junction bases unmatched: 5. Germline V CDR1 and CDR2: SGHRS, YFSETQ. The CDR3 region has the DNA TGCGCCAGCAGTTCGGGACAGAACTACGAGCAGTACTTC. The encoded protein is CASSSGQNYEQYF.

This clonotype was counted at least ten times. CDR3 in DNA: TGTGCCAGCAGCCGAATAGGGGACTCCTACGAGCAGTACTTC. Residues: CASSRIGDSYEQYF. This chain uses TRBV7-6 with TRBJ2-7, with D maybe TRBD1 (5 bases). Between the trimmed V and J ends, which lost 5 bases and 0 bases, there was a span of 11 bases. The V gene's germline CDR1 is SGHVS and CDR2 FNYEAQ. This CDR3 contains 14 residues.

The rearrangement joins TRBV10-1 to TRBJ2-3, with 12 bases that match TRBD2. This CDR3 region has 16 residues. Germline-derived CDR1 and CDR2 are WNHNN and SYGVQD (reference sequence). V dropped 6 bases and J dropped 2; count of bases not matched to a gene: 6. This CDR3 reads CASSQTSGGPTDTQYF. DNA of the CDR3: TGCGCCAGCAGCCAGACTAGCGGGGGACCCACAGATACGCAGTATTTT.

In this sample, this clonotype turned up a few times. The gene calls are TRBV6-2 or TRBV6-3 and TRBJ1-4; D perhaps matches TRBD1 (6 bases). The CDR3 sequence is 13 residues long. The V gene's germline CDR1 is MNHEY and CDR2 SVGEGT. Between the trimmed V and J ends, which lost 6 bases and 7 bases, there was a span of 12 bases. The chain's CDR3 is CASSRGQPEKLFF. CDR3 nucleotides: TGTGCCAGCAGCCGAGGACAGCCTGAAAAACTGTTTTTT.

This clonotype has a handful of counts. The chain uses TRBV28 and TRBJ2-4; TRBD2 is a possible D gene (6 bases). V lost 10 bases, J lost 5 bases, and 18 bases lay in between. The germline gives CDR1 MDHEN, CDR2 SYDVKM. CDR3 length equals 14 residues. The CDR3 spells CATKIGLRENIQYF. CDR3 coding DNA: TGTGCCACCAAGATCGGACTACGGGAAAACATTCAGTACTTC.

The rearrangement joins TRBV4-3 to TRBJ2-7; possible D gene TRBD2, 7 bases. The V and J ends lost 0 bases and 5 bases respectively, with 14 bases between them. CDR1 and CDR2 from the germline V gene are LGHNA and YSLEER. The CDR3 totals 15 residues. This chain's CDR3 is CASSQELQGRDEQYF. The CDR3 region has the DNA TGCGCCAGCAGCCAAGAATTGCAGGGGAGGGACGAGCAGTACTTC.

This clonotype was seen many times. This chain uses TRBV6-2 or TRBV6-3 with TRBJ2-7; D is perhaps TRBD2 (6 bases). Germline loops: CDR1 MNHEY, CDR2 SVGEGT. V lost 6 bases and J lost 2, with 14 bases in between. The CDR3 loop spans 14 amino acids. CDR3 loop: CASSPAGSAYEQYF. In nucleotides, the CDR3 is TGTGCCAGCAGCCCCGCGGGGTCCGCCTACGAGCAGTACTTC.

This clonotype has just one count. The chain combines TRBV18 with TRBJ2-7; weak D call: TRBD2 (5 bases). Germline V gene data show CDR1 as KGHSH and CDR2 as LQKENI. The length of the CDR3 is 15 residues. V was trimmed by 3 bases and J by 1 base, leaving 13 bases between them. CDR3 sequence reads: CASSPVGGQSYEQYF. The CDR3 nucleotides read TGTGCCAGCTCACCGGTCGGAGGCCAGTCCTACGAGCAGTACTTC.

This clonotype has ten or more counts. The J gene is TRBJ2-7, the V gene TRBV7-3, with D possibly matching TRBD1 (5 bases). Between the trimmed V and J ends, which lost 1 base and 1 base, there was a span of 8 bases. The CDR3 totals 14 residues. From germline, CDR1 is SGHTA and CDR2 FQGTGA. The CDR3: CASSLNAGSYEQYF. In DNA form, the CDR3 reads TGTGCCAGCAGCTTAAATGCAGGGTCCTACGAGCAGTACTTC.